These 29 T cell receptor beta chains were all obtained from the same sample, sequenced in a study of OX40 agonist ivuxolimab in advanced cancers. Using immunoSEQ multiplex PCR, the repertoire was profiled, and TCRdb retains in-frame clones only, with some absent. Among 75,000 to 95,000 clones listed, 70% to 90% were seen once. Sequences were derived from CD4+ or CD8+ T cells sorted from blood, sampled in a trial of the OX40 agonist ivuxolimab. The receptor set was obtained from an adult with an advanced solid tumor such as melanoma, head and neck, liver or kidney cancer.

CDR3 bases: TGTGCCAGCTCAGGGACCGACACATACAACTATGGCTACACCTTC. As protein: CASSGTDTYNYGYTF. The J gene is TRBJ1-2, the V gene TRBV18; weak D call: TRBD1 (5 bases). CDR3 length equals 15 residues. The V and J ends lost 5 bases and 2 bases respectively, with 15 bases between them. The germline V gene has CDR1 KGHSH and CDR2 LQKENI.

The chain combines TRBV27 with TRBJ1-3; possibly TRBD1 for D (5 bases). Per the germline V gene, CDR1 is MNHEY and CDR2 is SMNVEV (reference sequence). The CDR3 contains 14 residues. V lost 0 bases and J 3 bases, leaving 6 bases between the germline ends. As DNA, the CDR3 is TGTGCCAGCAGTTTATCGGGGGTTGGAAACACCATATATTTT. Amino acids: CASSLSGVGNTIYF.

This clone has more than one count but fewer than ten. This chain connects TRBV9 to TRBJ2-7; possible D gene TRBD2, 6 bases. This CDR3 is built from 12 residues. The germline V gene has CDR1 SGDLS and CDR2 YYNGEE. The V and J ends lost 0 bases and 7 bases respectively, with 8 bases between them. The CDR3 reads CASSVEAGEQYF. For the CDR3, the DNA is TGTGCCAGCAGCGTAGAGGCGGGGGAGCAGTACTTC.

This chain uses TRBV7-2 with TRBJ2-7, with TRBD1 matching over 10 bases. The CDR3 totals 13 residues. The trim removed 5 bases at V and 6 bases at J, leaving 4 bases unmatched. Germline V gene data show CDR1 as SGHTA and CDR2 as FQGNSA. For the CDR3, the DNA is TGTGCCAGCAGCGGGACAGGGGCAGGCGAGCAGTACTTC. Its translation is CASSGTGAGEQYF.

This chain connects TRBV10-1 to TRBJ2-3, with 11 bases fitting TRBD2. The V and J ends lost 0 bases and 5 bases, in that order; junction bases with no gene match: 7. The CDR3 loop spans 17 amino acids. Germline V gene data show CDR1 as WNHNN and CDR2 as SYGVQD (reference sequence). This CDR3 is CASSESTSGGGGDTQYF. For the CDR3, the DNA is TGCGCCAGCAGTGAGTCTACTAGCGGGGGCGGGGGAGATACGCAGTATTTT.

The chain recombines TRBV4-1 with TRBJ2-3; a weak D match, TRBD2 (6 bases). In germline, CDR1 is MGHRA, CDR2 YSYEKL. This CDR3 is 16 amino acids long. Trimming shortened V by 2 bases and J by 1 base, and 13 bases separated the two germline ends. CDR3 sequence: CASSQSTGAGTDTQYF. The CDR3 DNA sequence: TGCGCCAGCAGCCAATCGACGGGAGCCGGCACAGATACGCAGTATTTT.

The V gene is TRBV14, the J gene TRBJ2-7, with TRBD1 as a possible D gene (6 bases). The CDR3 sequence is 14 residues long. V shed 4 bases and J shed 2 bases, with 12 bases lying between them. Germline loops: CDR1 SGHDN, CDR2 FVKESK. The CDR3 reads CASSPGRGPYEQYF. The CDR3 DNA reads as TGTGCCAGCAGCCCCGGCAGGGGACCCTACGAGCAGTACTTC.

This clone was found once. The chain carries TRBV27 and TRBJ1-2, with 8 bases that match TRBD1. The CDR3 has 14 amino acids. Germline trimming cut 5 bases from V and 2 bases from J; bases unmatched to any gene: 4. Per germline, CDR1 MNHEY and CDR2 SMNVEV (reference sequence). The CDR3 loop reads CASSTRTGNYGYTF. The CDR3 DNA reads as TGTGCCAGCAGTACCCGGACAGGGAACTATGGCTACACCTTC.

J is TRBJ2-7 and V is TRBV4-1, with TRBD2 matching over 11 bases. This CDR3 contains 15 residues. J lost 1 base, V lost 4 bases, and 3 bases had no gene match. Germline V lookup: CDR1 MGHRA, CDR2 YSYEKL. The CDR3 loop reads CASSRLAGGSYEQYF. The CDR3 DNA follows: TGCGCCAGCAGCCGGTTAGCGGGAGGGTCCTACGAGCAGTACTTC.

The table lists this clone with a count of one. This rearrangement joins TRBV28 to TRBJ2-3; no clear D gene. The germline V gene encodes CDR1 MDHEN and CDR2 SYDVKM. V was shortened by 6 bases and J by 4 bases, with 17 bases between the two germline ends. The CDR3 covers 15 residues. CDR3 DNA sequence: TGTGCCAGCAGCTTGAGGCGAACCCGGCCAGATACGCAGTATTTT. As protein: CASSLRRTRPDTQYF.

The V call is TRBV7-3, the J call TRBJ1-4, with no clear D. CDR1 and CDR2 (germline): SGHTA, FQGTGA. The CDR3 totals 14 residues. Between the trimmed V and J ends, which lost 2 bases and 11 bases, there was a span of 15 bases. CDR3 residues: CASSLSEGLGKLFF. CDR3 nucleotides: TGTGCCAGCAGCTTATCAGAGGGATTGGGGAAACTGTTTTTT.

V is TRBV7-6 and J is TRBJ2-5; D is undetermined. Near its end, the DNA agrees better with TRBJ2-7, so the J call may be wrong. Germline loops: CDR1 SGHVS, CDR2 FNYEAQ. The CDR3 consists of 14 residues. The CDR3 reads CASSLEMSSYEQYF. The CDR3 coding sequence is TGTGCCAGCAGCTTAGAGATGAGCTCCTACGAGCAGTACTTC.

This chain links TRBV27 with TRBJ1-4, with 8 bases matching TRBD1. CDR1 and CDR2 from the germline V gene are MNHEY and SMNVEV (reference sequence). V shed 3 bases and J 13 bases; nucleotides not matched to a gene: 7. The CDR3 length is 13 residues. The DNA for the CDR3 is TGTGCCAGCAGTTTCGGGCAGGGGGCAGGACTGTTTTTT. It encodes CASSFGQGAGLFF. Supplemented by reference TRBV27 and TRBJ1-4, the full variable domain reads EAQVTQNPRYLITVTGKKLTVTCSQNMNHEYMSWYRQDPGLGLRQIYYSMNVEVTDKGDVPEGYKVSRKEKRNFPLILESPSPNQTSLYFCASSFGQGAGLFFGSGTQLSVL.

This clone was found a few times. The genes are TRBV2 and TRBJ1-2; tentatively, D is TRBD1 (5 bases). The length of the CDR3 is 14 residues. The germline V and J ends were trimmed by 4 bases and 4 bases, with 13 bases remaining between them. Germline V gene data show CDR1 as SNHLY and CDR2 as FYNNEI. For the CDR3, the DNA is TGTGCCAGCAGTGTGCAGGGTCCCACCTATGGCTACACCTTC. Translated: CASSVQGPTYGYTF.

The chain has TRBV5-4 and TRBJ2-1; 9 nucleotides agree with TRBD2. J was trimmed by 2 bases and V by 4 bases; bases with no gene match: 4. Germline V gene data show CDR1 as SGHNT and CDR2 as YYREEE (reference sequence). The CDR3 runs 15 residues. CDR3: CASSPGTSPYNEQFF. The DNA for the CDR3 is TGTGCCAGCAGCCCCGGGACTAGCCCCTACAATGAGCAGTTCTTC. The full variable domain, its missing parts supplied by reference TRBV5-4 and TRBJ2-1, is ETGVTQSPTHLIKTRGQQVTLRCSSQSGHNTVSWYQQALGQGPQFIFQYYREEENGRGNFPPRFSGLQFPNYSSELNVNALELDDSALYLCASSPGTSPYNEQFFGPGTRLTVL.

J is TRBJ1-5 and V is TRBV27, with TRBD1 as a possible D gene (5 bases). V was clipped by 8 bases and J by 9 bases, with 14 bases between them. The V gene's germline CDR1 is MNHEY and CDR2 SMNVEV (reference sequence). This CDR3 has 12 residues. The CDR3 spells CASGGVQGPQHF. DNA of the CDR3: TGTGCCAGCGGAGGCGTCCAGGGGCCCCAGCATTTT.

The V and J genes are TRBV15 and TRBJ2-7; 12 bases are shared with TRBD2. The CDR3 sequence is 18 residues long. With V trimmed by 1 base and J by 2 bases, 9 bases remained unmatched. Germline-derived CDR1 and CDR2 are LNHNV and YYDKDF (reference sequence). The DNA for the CDR3 is TGTGCCACCAGCAGAGTAGGACTAGCGGGACTCCCTGCCTACGAGCAGTACTTC. Its protein is CATSRVGLAGLPAYEQYF.

The V gene is TRBV5-4, the J gene TRBJ2-3; 9 bases line up with TRBD1. The CDR3 consists of 16 residues. The J segment lost 4 bases and the V segment lost 5 bases, leaving 11 bases of the junction unmatched. Looked up from germline, CDR1 is SGHNT and CDR2 is YYREEE (reference sequence). CDR3 nucleotide sequence: TGTGCCAGCAGGAAAGTACAGGGGGCCGGCGCAGATACGCAGTATTTT. Translated: CASRKVQGAGADTQYF.

The rearrangement links TRBV6-5 to TRBJ2-1; D is ambiguous. Germline CDR1 reads MNHEY; CDR2 reads SVGAGI. This CDR3 is 13 amino acids long. Trimming stripped 2 bases from V and 5 bases from J, with 7 bases between. The CDR3 DNA reads as TGTGCCAGCAGTTACGACCACAACAATGAGCAGTTCTTC. Encoded protein: CASSYDHNNEQFF.

The DNA of the CDR3 is TGTGCCAGCAGCCGGGGGGATAGCGGGAGCTCCTACGAGCAGTACTTC. As protein: CASSRGDSGSSYEQYF. V and J are TRBV11-2 and TRBJ2-7; TRBD2 agrees at 9 bases. Germline CDR1 and CDR2: SGHAT and FQNNGV. CDR3 size: 16 residues. Trimming took 5 bases from V and 0 from J; bases not matched to a gene: 8.

On this clone itself: One end of the junction fails to match germline, which may point to a read error. The chain joins TRBV27 to TRBJ2-1; no firm D call. Germline V gene sequence: CDR1 MNHEY, CDR2 SMNVEV (reference sequence). The CDR3 runs to 15 residues. The CDR3 DNA follows: TGTGCCAGCAGTTTACTGTATAGTACAATGATTGAGGAGTTCTTC. Its protein is CASSLLYSTMIEEFF.

The chain combines TRBV6-1 with TRBJ1-1; D possibly corresponds to TRBD1 (5 bases). The CDR3 extends over 12 amino acids. Germline CDR1 MNHNS, CDR2 SASEGT. The V end lost 5 bases, the J end lost 5 bases, and 9 bases lay between the germline ends. This CDR3 is CASSRGGTEAFF. In DNA form, the CDR3 reads TGTGCCAGCAGTCGGGGGGGGACTGAAGCTTTCTTT.

The chain joins TRBV19 to TRBJ1-5, with 7 bases that match TRBD1. After removal of 4 bases from V and 0 bases from J, the junction contained 6 bases not matched to a gene. This CDR3 spans 16 amino acids. CDR1 is LNHDA, CDR2 SQIVND, per germline (reference sequence). The CDR3 sequence: CASSTSRDSSNQPQHF. The CDR3 coding sequence is TGTGCCAGTAGTACGAGCCGGGACAGTAGCAATCAGCCCCAGCATTTT.

The chain joins TRBV7-2 to TRBJ2-5; D gene unclear. Matching the DNA end better, TRBJ2-7 makes the J call doubtful. The CDR3 sequence is 16 residues long. Germline V gene lookup returns CDR1 SGHTA and CDR2 FQGNSA. The CDR3, as DNA: TGTGCCAGCAGCTTAGCGGCAGGATCCTCCTCCTACGAGCAGTACTTC. Translated, it gives CASSLAAGSSSYEQYF.

This clone was recorded once. This chain uses TRBV27 with TRBJ1-1; no clear D. Germline V gene sequence: CDR1 MNHEY, CDR2 SMNVEV (reference sequence). The CDR3 totals 14 residues. The V gene lost 5 bases and the J gene lost 5 bases, with 15 bases spanning the gap. Here the CDR3 DNA reads TGTGCCAGCAGTCCCCTTGGGCGGCAGACTGAAGCTTTCTTT. This sequence encodes CASSPLGRQTEAFF.

This chain joins TRBV15 and TRBJ2-6, with 7 bases that match TRBD1. The CDR3 has 16 residues. Germline CDR1 reads LNHNV; CDR2 reads YYDKDF (reference sequence). The V gene end was trimmed by 8 bases and the J gene end by 4 bases; junction bases not matched to a gene: 11. In nucleotides, the CDR3 is TGTGCCACCGCACCAAAGACAGGGCCCGGGGCCAACGTCCTGACTTTC. Translated, it gives CATAPKTGPGANVLTF.

The chain combines TRBV5-6 with TRBJ2-7; D uncertain. The CDR3 spans 11 residues. Germline CDR1 is SGHDT and CDR2 is YYEEEE. V was clipped by 0 bases and J by 5 bases, with 3 bases between them. The CDR3 DNA follows: TGTGCCAGCAGCTTGGGCCACGAGCAGTACTTC. This translates into CASSLGHEQYF.

V gene TRBV12-5 combines with J gene TRBJ2-7, with 9 bases identical to TRBD1. V was pared by 6 bases and J by 1 base, with 1 base of the junction left unmatched. There are 13 residues in the CDR3. The germline gives CDR1 LGHNT, CDR2 FRNRAP. In DNA form, the CDR3 reads TGTGCTAGTGGACAGGGGGCTTCCTACGAGCAGTACTTC. Its translation is CASGQGASYEQYF.

V gene TRBV28 combines with J gene TRBJ1-1; 8 nucleotides agree with TRBD1. Looked up from germline, CDR1 is MDHEN and CDR2 is SYDVKM. The CDR3 loop spans 12 amino acids. The trim removed 3 bases at V and 6 bases at J, leaving 0 bases unmatched. The CDR3 loop is CASSLTGAEAFF. CDR3 nucleotide sequence: TGTGCCAGCAGTTTGACAGGGGCTGAAGCTTTCTTT. The full variable domain, with the rest looked up from reference TRBV28 and TRBJ1-1, is DVKVTQSSRYLVKRTGEKVFLECVQDMDHENMFWYRQDPGLGLRLIYFSYDVKMKEKGDIPEGYSVSREKKERFSLILESASTNQTSMYLCASSLTGAEAFFGQGTRLTVV.